This T cell receptor (beta chain) is drawn from a study of cytotoxic CD8 clonotypes in ibrutinib-treated CLL. The overall study: Among responders, roughly 25 were partial and 2 complete; after median approximately six years, approximately 15 stayed remitted and approximately 12 progressed. Study-wide results and caveats: Clonality measured at baseline exceeded age-matched healthy donors, tracking circulating CD8+ T-cell counts. Public clonotypes showed up rarely, and on treatment they shrank or held steady.

Deep sequencing aimed at 1 in 200,000 to 1 in 1 million T cells' resolution. Sequencing was performed with immunoSEQ multiplex PCR; in TCRdb, only in-frame clones are kept and a portion is missing. The top ten clones hold 10% of a sample with about 40,000 clones, just over 70% of them seen once. A word on this clone: Its antigen is not known.

The source of this sequence is a human donor with chronic lymphocytic leukemia. Sample: PBMCs, taken at disease progression, from a patient treated with ibrutinib.

CDR3: CASSLGAGSYEQYF. The DNA of the CDR3 is TGTGCCAGCAGCTTAGGCGCAGGAAGCTACGAGCAGTACTTC. This sequence joins TRBV7-9 and TRBJ2-7; no reliable D call. This CDR3 is built from 14 residues. V was cut by 1 base and J by 3 bases, with 10 bases left in between. CDR1 is SEHNR, CDR2 FQNEAQ, per germline (reference sequence). Supplemented by reference TRBV7-9 and TRBJ2-7, the full variable domain reads DTGVSQNPRHKITKRGQNVTFRCDPISEHNRLYWYRQTLGQGPEFLTYFQNEAQLEKSRLLSDRFSAERPKGSFSTLEIQRTEQGDSAMYLCASSLGAGSYEQYFGPGTRLTVT.